The 30 T cell receptor beta chains listed next were all sequenced from one sample in a study of OX40 agonist ivuxolimab in advanced cancers. Clones were sequenced by immunoSEQ multiplex PCR, and TCRdb holds only the in-frame ones, with some missing. The sample records 65,000 to 80,000 clones, 90% to 95% being singletons. Specimen: CD4+ or CD8+ T cells sorted from blood, collected in a trial of the OX40 agonist ivuxolimab. Receptor source: an adult with an advanced solid tumor such as melanoma, head and neck, liver or kidney cancer.

The V gene is TRBV29-1, the J gene TRBJ2-1, with TRBD2 matching over 9 bases. Germline CDR1 is SQVTM and CDR2 is ANQGSEA. The CDR3 covers 14 residues. The V and J ends lost 2 bases and 10 bases, in that order; junction bases with no gene match: 9. The CDR3 region has the DNA TGCAGCGTTGAAAGGGCTAGCGGGACCCCCGAGCAGTTCTTC. This gives the protein CSVERASGTPEQFF.

V usage is TRBV10-3 and J usage is TRBJ2-7; D is possibly TRBD2 (6 bases). The CDR3 length is 15 residues. V was trimmed by 6 bases and J by 7 bases, leaving 22 bases between them. In germline, CDR1 is ENHRY, CDR2 SYGVKD. CDR3 sequence (DNA): TGTGCCATCAGGGAGGGAGGTCCGTCCGCGGGGGAGCAGTACTTC. Protein product: CAIREGGPSAGEQYF.

This sequence joins TRBV9 and TRBJ1-3, with D unclear. The V end lost 1 base, the J end lost 3 bases, and 8 bases lay between the germline ends. The CDR3 is 14 residues long. Germline CDR1 reads SGDLS; CDR2 reads YYNGEE. The CDR3 loop is CASSVTTVGNTIYF. CDR3 DNA: TGTGCCAGCAGCGTAACCACAGTTGGAAACACCATATATTTT.

J is TRBJ2-1 and V is TRBV6-1, with 11 bases aligning to TRBD2. CDR1 is MNHNS, CDR2 SASEGT, per germline. The CDR3 length is 15 residues. Trimming took 9 bases from V and 4 from J; bases not matched to a gene: 8. The CDR3 here is CASCSGTSGYNEQFF. In DNA form, the CDR3 reads TGTGCCAGTTGCTCCGGGACTAGCGGTTACAATGAGCAGTTCTTC.

CDR3 in amino acids: CASSEASGRNQPQHF. The CDR3 nucleotides are TGTGCCAGCAGTGAAGCATCAGGGCGCAATCAGCCCCAGCATTTT. This sequence joins TRBV2 and TRBJ1-5, with a weak D call TRBD1 (5 bases). CDR3 length: 15 amino acids. V lost 0 bases and J 2 bases, leaving 8 bases between the germline ends. Germline lookup yields CDR1 SNHLY and CDR2 FYNNEI.

The chain is built from TRBV2 and TRBJ1-1, with 7 bases lining up with TRBD1. J was trimmed by 4 bases and V by 5 bases; bases with no gene match: 7. The CDR3 consists of 14 residues. CDR1 is SNHLY, CDR2 FYNNEI, per germline. DNA for the CDR3: TGTGCCAGCAGTCCACAGGGGTTGGGCACTGAAGCTTTCTTT. This codes for CASSPQGLGTEAFF.

This sequence joins TRBV2 and TRBJ1-6; the D is unclear. The CDR3 covers 15 residues. Trimming shortened V by 4 bases and J by 9 bases, and 16 bases separated the two germline ends. The germline CDR1 and CDR2 sequences are SNHLY and FYNNEI. For the CDR3, the DNA is TGTGCCAGCAGTGTGGAAGGGCCACCGGGTTCACCCCTCCACTTT. It yields the protein CASSVEGPPGSPLHF.

This clone was counted once. The junction does not match germline at one end; this may be a read error. This chain links TRBV10-1 with TRBJ2-3; D gene unclear. The CDR3 loop spans 14 amino acids. Per germline, CDR1 WNHNN and CDR2 SYGVQD (reference sequence). Here the CDR3 reads CASSDGSGADAQYF. The CDR3 DNA follows: TGCGCCAGCAGTGACGGGTCTGGCGCAGATGCGCAGTATTTT.

The rearrangement joins TRBV7-9 to TRBJ1-4; D gene ambiguous. The CDR3 has 15 residues. V was cut by 5 bases and J by 8 bases, with 18 bases left in between. CDR1 and CDR2 from the germline V gene are SEHNR and FQNEAQ (reference sequence). Here the CDR3 reads CASSLVEGGLEKLFF. In DNA, the CDR3 is TGTGCCAGCAGCCTCGTGGAGGGTGGATTGGAAAAACTGTTTTTT.

Of note for this clone: One junction end does not reproduce the germline sequence, and a read error may be involved. This chain links TRBV28 with TRBJ2-1, with D unclear. The length of the CDR3 is 13 residues. The V gene's germline CDR1 is MDHEN and CDR2 SYDVKM. CDR3 amino acids: CASTKGSHNEQFF. DNA for the CDR3: TGTGCCAGCACCAAAGGCTCCCACAATGAGCAGTTCTTC.

The rearrangement links TRBV19 to TRBJ2-3; D not certain. Germline V gene lookup returns CDR1 LNHDA and CDR2 SQIVND (reference sequence). The CDR3 has 14 residues. Trimming shortened V by 5 bases and J by 2 bases, and 11 bases separated the two germline ends. CDR3 coding DNA: TGTGCCAGTAGTCCCAGGACCCTCACAGATACGCAGTATTTT. The encoded protein is CASSPRTLTDTQYF.

The chain recombines TRBV19 with TRBJ1-2, with a tentative D call TRBD1 (5 bases). Germline values: CDR1 LNHDA, CDR2 SQIVND (reference sequence). This CDR3 contains 13 residues. With 5 bases removed from V and 1 base from J, the gap between germline ends came to 8 bases. This chain's CDR3 is CASSEGLNYGYTF. As DNA, the CDR3 is TGTGCCAGTAGTGAGGGACTTAACTATGGCTACACCTTC.

The rearrangement uses TRBV15 and TRBJ2-3, with D unresolved. The CDR3 sequence is 17 residues long. Trimming stripped 2 bases from V and 0 bases from J, with 15 bases between. Germline V lookup: CDR1 LNHNV, CDR2 YYDKDF (reference sequence). CDR3 nucleotide sequence: TGTGCCACCAGCAGATCCGGACGGAGTACTAGCACAGATACGCAGTATTTT. Its protein product is CATSRSGRSTSTDTQYF.

The chain couples TRBV5-1 to TRBJ2-7; TRBD1 matches 9 bases. The CDR3 is 15 residues long. Germline CDR1 and CDR2: SGHRS and YFSETQ. After removal of 2 bases from V and 4 bases from J, the junction contained 7 bases not matched to a gene. The CDR3 sequence: CASSFPGQGVYEQYF. CDR3 in DNA: TGCGCCAGCAGCTTCCCGGGACAGGGCGTGTACGAGCAGTACTTC.

The chain joins TRBV6-1 to TRBJ1-3, with TRBD1 as a possible D gene (6 bases). V shed 4 bases and J shed 3 bases, with 10 bases lying between them. The CDR3 loop spans 14 amino acids. Germline values: CDR1 MNHNS, CDR2 SASEGT. The CDR3 reads CASSVGGDGNTIYF. CDR3 DNA sequence: TGTGCCAGCAGTGTGGGGGGCGATGGAAACACCATATATTTT.

The J gene is TRBJ2-5, the V gene TRBV7-6; 8 nucleotides line up with TRBD1. Germline V gene sequence: CDR1 SGHVS, CDR2 FNYEAQ. Trimming took 8 bases from V and 0 from J; bases not matched to a gene: 11. The CDR3 length is 16 residues. DNA for the CDR3: TGTGCCAGCCTTGAGAGTCAGGGGGCGAACCAAGAGACCCAGTACTTC. The encoded protein is CASLESQGANQETQYF.

This clone has a single count. This rearrangement joins TRBV5-1 to TRBJ1-2, with D unresolved. V dropped 0 bases and J dropped 4 bases, with 10 bases sitting between them. Germline CDR1 is SGHRS and CDR2 is YFSETQ. The CDR3 length is 14 residues. The CDR3 sequence: CASSLGGSFYGYTF. The CDR3 DNA reads TGCGCCAGCAGCTTGGGTGGCAGCTTCTATGGCTACACCTTC.

This clone was found once. V is TRBV9 and J is TRBJ2-1; 12 bases are a match to TRBD1. Losses at the gene ends were 4 bases for V and 11 bases for J; bases not matched to a gene: 16. The CDR3 extends over 17 amino acids. The germline gives CDR1 SGDLS, CDR2 YYNGEE. CDR3 in amino acids: CASSSMGQGAVGKKQFF. The CDR3 DNA follows: TGTGCCAGCAGCTCCATGGGACAGGGGGCGGTGGGGAAGAAGCAGTTCTTC. Full variable domain (rest looked up from reference TRBV9 and TRBJ2-1): DSGVTQTPKHLITATGQRVTLRCSPRSGDLSVYWYQQSLDQGLQFLIQYYNGEERAKGNILERFSAQQFPDLHSELNLSSLELGDSALYFCASSSMGQGAVGKKQFFGPGTRLTVL.

The CDR3 reads CASSASGGAYEQYF. Written as DNA, the CDR3 is TGTGCCAGCAGCGCTAGCGGGGGGGCCTACGAGCAGTACTTC. The chain links TRBV7-2 to TRBJ2-5; the match to TRBD2 covers 12 bases. The closer fit of TRBJ2-7 to the DNA end suggests the J call may be wrong. The CDR3 is 14 residues long. Germline loops: CDR1 SGHTA, CDR2 FQGNSA.

The V gene is TRBV14, the J gene TRBJ2-5, with D unclear. The CDR3 spans 14 residues. V was trimmed by 4 bases and J by 5 bases, leaving 14 bases between them. In germline, CDR1 is SGHDN, CDR2 FVKESK. This CDR3 reads CASSRSRSEETQYF. CDR3 nucleotides: TGTGCCAGCAGCCGGAGTCGGAGTGAGGAGACCCAGTACTTC.

The V call is TRBV4-3, the J call TRBJ2-6, with a possible D match to TRBD1 (6 bases). CDR1 and CDR2 (germline): LGHNA, YSLEER. This CDR3 is 17 amino acids long. With 0 bases removed from V and 4 bases from J, the gap between germline ends came to 13 bases. The CDR3 coding sequence is TGCGCCAGCAGCCAAGATCGAGGGGGAGCCGGGGCCAACGTCCTGACTTTC. It codes for CASSQDRGGAGANVLTF.

This chain connects TRBV21-1 to TRBJ2-7; TRBD1 is taken as the D call from the table, unchecked against the DNA. TRBV21-1 is shown as a pseudogene. The CDR3 has 15 residues. CDR3 in amino acids: CASSKEGDQTDEQYF. CDR3 in DNA: TGTGCCAGCAGCAAAGAGGGGGACCAAACGGACGAGCAGTACTTC.

This sequence joins TRBV7-2 and TRBJ2-1, with 10 positions matching TRBD2. Germline V CDR1 and CDR2: SGHTA, FQGNSA. Trimming took 8 bases from V and 2 from J; bases not matched to a gene: 6. CDR3 length: 15 residues. The CDR3 loop reads CASGSLAGAYNEQFF. CDR3 nucleotide sequence: TGTGCCAGCGGTTCTCTAGCGGGAGCCTACAATGAGCAGTTCTTC. Using reference TRBV7-2 and TRBJ2-1 for the parts outside the CDR3, the full variable domain is GAGVSQSPSNKVTEKGKDVELRCDPISGHTALYWYRQSLGQGLEFLIYFQGNSAPDKSGLPSDRFSAERTGGSVSTLTIQRTQQEDSAVYLCASGSLAGAYNEQFFGPGTRLTVL.

This chain connects TRBV11-2 to TRBJ1-1, with 9 bases lining up with TRBD1. The length of the CDR3 is 14 residues. The V gene's germline CDR1 is SGHAT and CDR2 FQNNGV. Losses at the gene ends were 5 bases for V and 3 bases for J; bases not matched to a gene: 4. The chain's CDR3 is CASSPGTGYTEAFF. The CDR3 region has the DNA TGTGCCAGCAGCCCGGGGACAGGGTACACTGAAGCTTTCTTT.

This chain's CDR3 is CASSLMASGAKSSYEQYF. The CDR3 DNA follows: TGTGCCAGCAGCTTGATGGCTAGCGGGGCTAAAAGCTCCTACGAGCAGTACTTC. This sequence joins TRBV5-6 and TRBJ2-7; the match to TRBD2 covers 9 bases. With 1 base clipped from V and 0 bases from J, the junction kept 11 bases outside the gene matches. The germline gives CDR1 SGHDT, CDR2 YYEEEE. The CDR3 has 18 amino acids.

V gene TRBV9 combines with J gene TRBJ2-5; the D gene could be TRBD1 or TRBD2 (5 bases each). CDR3 length equals 15 residues. CDR1 is SGDLS, CDR2 YYNGEE, per germline. V gave up 0 bases and J gave up 5 bases, with 14 bases separating them. In DNA form, the CDR3 reads TGTGCCAGCAGCGTAGATGGGGGTATCACGGAGACCCAGTACTTC. The encoded protein is CASSVDGGITETQYF.

The sample holds a few counts of this clone. The V and J genes are TRBV6-1 and TRBJ1-2; TRBD1 is a possible D gene (6 bases). V was clipped by 6 bases and J by 7 bases, with 18 bases between them. CDR1 and CDR2 from the germline V gene are MNHNS and SASEGT. The CDR3 totals 14 residues. CDR3 nucleotide sequence: TGTGCCAGCAGGCCGGGGGCCCTCGTTGGTGGCTACACCTTC. Amino acids: CASRPGALVGGYTF.

The chain has TRBV19 and TRBJ1-2; D remains unclear. Germline CDR1 and CDR2: LNHDA and SQIVND (reference sequence). The CDR3 consists of 14 residues. Trimming shortened V by 0 bases and J by 4 bases, and 9 bases separated the two germline ends. The chain's CDR3 is CASSIDQGGYGYTF. CDR3 DNA sequence: TGTGCCAGTAGTATAGATCAAGGCGGCTATGGCTACACCTTC.

The chain employs TRBV5-6 and TRBJ1-2; D is possibly TRBD1 (6 bases). The germline CDR1 and CDR2 sequences are SGHDT and YYEEEE. V was shortened by 0 bases and J by 4 bases, with 10 bases between the two germline ends. This CDR3 is built from 14 residues. CDR3 bases: TGTGCCAGCAGCTTGGACAGGGCAGGCTATGGCTACACCTTC. This gives the protein CASSLDRAGYGYTF. The complete variable domain, with remaining parts taken from reference TRBV5-6 and TRBJ1-2, reads DAGVTQSPTHLIKTRGQQVTLRCSPKSGHDTVSWYQQALGQGPQFIFQYYEEEERQRGNFPDRFSGHQFPNYSSELNVNALLLGDSALYLCASSLDRAGYGYTFGSGTRLTVV.

This sequence joins TRBV28 and TRBJ1-2; D is unclear. Germline CDR1 reads MDHEN; CDR2 reads SYDVKM. The CDR3 has 14 residues. V lost 3 bases, J lost 12 bases, and 20 bases lay in between. CDR3 in DNA: TGTGCCAGCAGTTTCTCCCCAGGCGAGATGCGGGACACCTTC. The encoded protein is CASSFSPGEMRDTF.